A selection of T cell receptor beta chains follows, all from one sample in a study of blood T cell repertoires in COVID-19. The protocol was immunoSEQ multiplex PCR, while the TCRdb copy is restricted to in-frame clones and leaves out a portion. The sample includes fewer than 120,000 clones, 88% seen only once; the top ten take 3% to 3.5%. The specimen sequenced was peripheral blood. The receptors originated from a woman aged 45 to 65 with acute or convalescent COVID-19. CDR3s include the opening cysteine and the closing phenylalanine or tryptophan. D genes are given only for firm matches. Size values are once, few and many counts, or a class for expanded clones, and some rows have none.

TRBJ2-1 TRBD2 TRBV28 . TGTGCCAGCAGTTCCCCTGGTAGCGGGACCCGCTCCTACAATGAGCAGTTCTTC CASSSPGSGTRSYNEQFF
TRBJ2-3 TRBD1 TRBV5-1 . TGCGCCAGCAGCGAAACGACAGGGACAGATACGCAGTATTTT CASSETTGTDTQYF
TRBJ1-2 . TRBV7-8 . TGTGCCAGCAGCCGACAGGCCCGTGACTATGGCTACACCTTC CASSRQARDYGYTF
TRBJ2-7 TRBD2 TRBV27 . TGTGCCAGCAGTTTGCGGGGGTCCTACGAGCAGTACTTC CASSLRGSYEQYF
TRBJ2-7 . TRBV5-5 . TGTGCCAGCAGCTTTACGGTGACGGCTCGGGCCTACGAGCAGTACTTC CASSFTVTARAYEQYF
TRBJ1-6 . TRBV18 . TGTGCCAGCTCCACGGCAGCTAGGAATTCACCCCTCCACTTT CASSTAARNSPLHF
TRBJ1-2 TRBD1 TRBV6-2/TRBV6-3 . TGTGCCAGCAGTTACTCGGGGACAGGGAATGGCTACACCTTC CASSYSGTGNGYTF
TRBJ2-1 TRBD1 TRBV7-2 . TGTGCCAGCAGCTTAAGGACAGGGTTAAATGAGCAGTTCTTC CASSLRTGLNEQFF
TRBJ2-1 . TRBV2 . TGTGCCAGTCGCGGGACTTTCTACAATGAGCAGTTCTTC CASRGTFYNEQFF
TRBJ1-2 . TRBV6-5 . TGTGCCACCGCGTCGGGAGGGAATGGCTACACCTTC CATASGGNGYTF
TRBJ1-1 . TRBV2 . TGTGCCAGCAGTGACGAGGGGGACAACATGAACACTGAAGCTTTCTTT CASSDEGDNMNTEAFF
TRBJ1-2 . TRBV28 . TGTGCCACCCAGGGCCCAGGGGCGGCCTCCTATGGCTACACCTTC CATQGPGAASYGYTF
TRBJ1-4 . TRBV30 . TGTGCCTGGAGTCGGGGTGAAAAACTGTTTTTT CAWSRGEKLFF
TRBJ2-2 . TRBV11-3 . TGTGCCAGCAGCTTAGGTTGGGGAGCCGGGGAGCTGTTTTTT CASSLGWGAGELFF
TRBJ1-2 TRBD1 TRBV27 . TGTGCCAGCAGTCCCCGACAGGGAGCCGGTGGCTACACCTTC CASSPRQGAGGYTF
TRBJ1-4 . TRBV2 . TGTGCCAGCAGTGGCAACAGAGCAACTAATGAAAAACTGTTTTTT CASSGNRATNEKLFF
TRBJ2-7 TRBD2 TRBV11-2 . TGTGCCAGCAGCTGGGGGGGACGCGGCGGCGAGCAGTACTTC CASSWGGRGGEQYF
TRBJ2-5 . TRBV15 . TGTGCCACCAGCACGTACAGGGCCTACCAAGAGACCCAGTACTTC CATSTYRAYQETQYF
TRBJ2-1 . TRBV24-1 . TGTGCCACCTGCCCCGGTGGCTCCTACAATGAGCAGTTCTTC CATCPGGSYNEQFF
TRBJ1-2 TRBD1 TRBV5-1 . TGCGCCAGCAGCTTGGACAGGGGGGGCTATGGCTACACCTTC CASSLDRGGYGYTF
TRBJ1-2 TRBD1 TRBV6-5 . TGTGCCAGCAGTTACACCGGACAGGGGGCAGGCTACACCTTC CASSYTGQGAGYTF
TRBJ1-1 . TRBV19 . TGTGCCAGTAGTATACAGGGAATGAACACTGAAGCTTTCTTT CASSIQGMNTEAFF
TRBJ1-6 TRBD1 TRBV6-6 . TGTGCCAGCAGACCCGGGACAGGGATGTATTCACCCCTCCACTTT CASRPGTGMYSPLHF
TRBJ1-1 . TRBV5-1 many TGCGCCAGCAGCTTGGGGGCAAGCAGAATGAACACTGAAGCTTTCTTT CASSLGASRMNTEAFF
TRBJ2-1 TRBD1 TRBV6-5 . TGTGCCAGCAGTTACGGACAGGGGAAATCATACAATGAGCAGTTCTTC CASSYGQGKSYNEQFF
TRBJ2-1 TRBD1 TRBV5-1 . TGCGCCAGCAGCTTCGGGACAGGGGGGAATGAGCAGTTCTTC CASSFGTGGNEQFF
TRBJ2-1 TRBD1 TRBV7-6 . TGTGCCAGCAGCTTAGCCCCGGGACAGGGGTTATACAATGAGCAGTTCTTC CASSLAPGQGLYNEQFF
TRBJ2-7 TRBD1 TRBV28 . TGTGCCAGCACCGCCCAGGGGGCAAGGTCCCACGAGCAGTACTTC CASTAQGARSHEQYF
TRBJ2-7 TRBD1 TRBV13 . TGTGCCAGCAGCTTGGAGGGACAGGGAGCGGAGCAGTACTTC CASSLEGQGAEQYF
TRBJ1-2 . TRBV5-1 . TGCGCCAGCAGCTGGAGCCAGGGAACCAACTATGGCTACACCTTC CASSWSQGTNYGYTF
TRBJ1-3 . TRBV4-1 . TGCGCCAGCAGCCAAGATGAGGTAGGAGGACGGATCTCTGGAAACACCATATATTTT CASSQDEVGGRISGNTIYF
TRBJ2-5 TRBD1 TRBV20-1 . TGCAGTGCTAGTGCCGGACAGGGAGAGACCCAGTACTTC CSASAGQGETQYF
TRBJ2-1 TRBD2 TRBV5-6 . TGTGCCAGCAGCTTGTTAGCGGGGAATGAGCAGTTCTTC CASSLLAGNEQFF
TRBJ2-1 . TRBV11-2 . TGTGCCAGCACAACCACAGGCCGCAATGAGCAGTTCTTC CASTTTGRNEQFF
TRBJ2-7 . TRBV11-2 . TGTGCCAGCAGCCAACAGGGCTACGAGCAGTACTTC CASSQQGYEQYF